The 11 T cell receptor beta chains below were found in one sample sequenced in a study of Ad26.COV2.S vaccination and SARS-CoV-2 variants. Measured with immunoSEQ multiplex PCR; TCRdb has only the in-frame clones, and not every one. The sample has 300,000 to 400,000 clones; roughly 80% are singletons. Documented treatment: roughly 20 received Ad26.COV2.S at low or high dose, single or two shots; several received placebo; per-sample allocation not given. Sampling happened 63 days after the first vaccine or placebo injection. Material: peripheral blood, obtained in a trial of Ad26.COV2.S vaccine versus placebo. The receptors here all came from a person between 18 and 65 years old who received the Ad26.COV2.S COVID-19 vaccine or a placebo.

The chain has TRBV10-3 and TRBJ2-1, with D possibly matching TRBD2 (6 bases). The CDR3 is 16 amino acids. V shed 8 bases and J shed 5 bases, with 22 bases lying between them. Per the germline V gene, CDR1 is ENHRY and CDR2 is SYGVKD. The CDR3 DNA follows: TGTGCCATCTCGACCCCGGGGGAAGGGCTACACAATGAGCAGTTCTTC. Translated: CAISTPGEGLHNEQFF.

The J gene is TRBJ1-1, the V gene TRBV27; possible D gene TRBD1, 5 bases. The CDR3 is 15 amino acids. V lost 4 bases and J 0 bases, leaving 12 bases between the germline ends. Germline values: CDR1 MNHEY, CDR2 SMNVEV (reference sequence). This CDR3 reads CASSSGGRLNTEAFF. CDR3 bases: TGTGCCAGCAGTTCCGGGGGACGGTTGAACACTGAAGCTTTCTTT.

This clone is medium-sized within its sample. The chain joins TRBV7-2 to TRBJ1-6; D gene ambiguous. The V and J ends lost 4 bases and 5 bases respectively, with 15 bases between them. This CDR3 region has 16 residues. Germline lookup yields CDR1 SGHTA and CDR2 FQGNSA. The CDR3: CASSYKPWQDNSPLHF. The CDR3 region has the DNA TGTGCCAGCAGCTATAAACCGTGGCAGGATAATTCACCCCTCCACTTT.

The J gene is TRBJ1-1, the V gene TRBV28; D is ambiguous. Germline V gives CDR1 MDHEN, CDR2 SYDVKM. The CDR3 spans 14 residues. V was trimmed by 2 bases and J by 1 base, leaving 8 bases between them. CDR3 sequence reads: CASSLPDRNTEAFF. In nucleotides, the CDR3 is TGTGCCAGCAGTTTACCGGACCGGAACACTGAAGCTTTCTTT.

The CDR3 region is CASSQPGDSSYEQYF. CDR3 DNA sequence: TGTGCCAGCAGTCAACCAGGGGATAGCTCCTACGAGCAGTACTTC. This chain joins TRBV7-6 and TRBJ2-7; the D gene is possibly TRBD1 (6 bases). Germline-derived CDR1 and CDR2 are SGHVS and FNYEAQ. The V gene lost 6 bases and the J gene lost 0 bases, with 15 bases spanning the gap. The CDR3 has 15 amino acids.

This clone was detected only a few times. The chain combines TRBV2 with TRBJ2-1; D may be TRBD1 (6 bases). Germline CDR1 is SNHLY and CDR2 is FYNNEI. The length of the CDR3 is 16 residues. Trimming took 1 base from V and 2 from J, leaving 12 bases between them. The CDR3 coding sequence is TGTGCCAGCAGTGAAGACTCGACAGGTACCTACAATGAGCAGTTCTTC. Its protein product is CASSEDSTGTYNEQFF.

J is TRBJ2-3 and V is TRBV4-1; D possibly corresponds to TRBD2 (5 bases). CDR3 length equals 16 residues. Trimming pared 4 bases from V and 0 bases from J, leaving 14 bases between. Germline V CDR1 and CDR2: MGHRA, YSYEKL. DNA for the CDR3: TGCGCCAGCAGCCCAGACACACGGGGAAGCACAGATACGCAGTATTTT. Translated, it gives CASSPDTRGSTDTQYF.

The chain couples TRBV18 to TRBJ2-7; D is possibly TRBD1 (6 bases). The CDR3 loop spans 15 amino acids. Trimming took off 3 bases at V and 3 bases at J, with 15 bases between the two ends. Germline V gene sequence: CDR1 KGHSH, CDR2 LQKENI. The CDR3 is CASSPQTGVNYEQYF. CDR3 bases: TGTGCCAGCTCACCCCAGACAGGAGTAAACTACGAGCAGTACTTC.

The chain combines TRBV5-6 with TRBJ1-2; D is unclear. The CDR3 length is 15 residues. CDR1 SGHDT and CDR2 YYEEEE come from the germline V gene. The germline V and J ends were trimmed by 3 bases and 4 bases, with 16 bases remaining between them. CDR3 nucleotides: TGTGCCAGCAGCTCCATTGGGGTGCAGGTCTATGGCTACACCTTC. Its translation: CASSSIGVQVYGYTF.

The chain links TRBV6-6 to TRBJ1-5; D unclear. Germline lookup yields CDR1 MNHNY and CDR2 SVGAGI (reference sequence). Trimming removed 10 bases at V and 4 bases at J, with 11 bases between. CDR3 length: 12 amino acids. Here the CDR3 DNA reads TGTGCCATCTCCGAGGGAAATCAGCCCCAGCATTTT. This encodes CAISEGNQPQHF.

The V and J genes are TRBV3-1 (or the pseudogene TRBV3-2) and TRBJ2-3; TRBD2 matches at 11 bases. With 5 bases clipped from V and 2 bases from J, the junction kept 6 bases outside the gene matches. This CDR3 has 16 residues. Germline loops: CDR1 LGHDT, CDR2 YNNKEL (reference sequence). This CDR3 is CASSVTSGGPTDTQYF. The CDR3 region has the DNA TGTGCCAGCAGCGTTACTAGCGGGGGCCCCACAGATACGCAGTATTTT.